This record looks at one TCR beta chain sequence and its context. Antigen specificity is unknown. The data are from a study of T-cell memory formation after mild COVID-19. General observations from the study: Whether second-wave clones peaking at day 37 were SARS-CoV-2 specific went unconfirmed.

TCRdb re-analysed the 5' RACE reads in MiXCR, keeping a single row per CDR3 protein. The sample holds roughly 400,000 distinct CDR3 sequences; approximately 24% are singletons and the top ten take about 8.7%. This CDR3 has 13 residues. With 6 bases removed from V and 7 bases from J, the gap between germline ends came to 15 bases. The rearrangement links TRBV12-3 or TRBV12-4 to TRBJ2-5, with a weak D call TRBD1 (5 bases). This sequence originates from an adult woman who had mild COVID-19 (a few samples of this study predate the infection). Cell type and time point are not known. The source material was PBMCs or a T cell subset sorted from them (not recorded which). In DNA, the CDR3 is TGTGCCAGCAGCCCTCGGACCCAGGGGACCCAGTACTTC. This translates into CASSPRTQGTQYF.